This TCR beta chain was identified during a study of tumor-infiltrating lymphocytes in localized non-small cell lung cancer. Looking at the study overall: Some samples were collected after neoadjuvant chemotherapy; smokers, never-smokers and several histologies were included. Tumor tissue and non-adjacent uninvolved lung came from each patient.

Sequencing was performed with immunoSEQ multiplex PCR; in TCRdb, only in-frame clones are kept and a portion is missing. Of about 15,000 clones detected, 82% appear once; the ten largest clones hold around 21%. CDR1 and CDR2 (germline): SGHVS, FQNEAQ. The CDR3 has 13 residues. V gave up 1 base and J gave up 5 bases, with 6 bases separating them. V is TRBV7-8 and J is TRBJ2-1, with D hard to call. This receptor was obtained from a human donor with non-small cell lung cancer. Sequenced: lung tumor tissue. This chain's CDR3 is CASSLGQNNEQFF. Written as DNA, the CDR3 is TGTGCCAGCAGCTTAGGGCAGAACAATGAGCAGTTCTTC.